This TCR beta chain was captured in a study of blood T cell repertoires in COVID-19. TCRdb's table, derived via immunoSEQ multiplex PCR, lists solely in-frame clones and lacks some. The table includes 350,000 to 550,000 clones, roughly 89% detected once. The source of this sequence is a woman aged 25 to 39 with acute or convalescent COVID-19. The sequenced material came from peripheral blood.

CDR3: CASSQMGGTSTDTQYF. CDR3 nucleotide sequence: TGTGCCAGCAGCCAGATGGGGGGAACTAGCACAGATACGCAGTATTTT. The chain combines TRBV3-1 (or the pseudogene TRBV3-2) with TRBJ2-3; D might be TRBD2 (6 bases). This CDR3 comprises 16 residues. Trimming took off 3 bases at V and 0 bases at J, with 13 bases between the two ends. In germline, CDR1 is LGHDT, CDR2 YNNKEL (reference sequence).